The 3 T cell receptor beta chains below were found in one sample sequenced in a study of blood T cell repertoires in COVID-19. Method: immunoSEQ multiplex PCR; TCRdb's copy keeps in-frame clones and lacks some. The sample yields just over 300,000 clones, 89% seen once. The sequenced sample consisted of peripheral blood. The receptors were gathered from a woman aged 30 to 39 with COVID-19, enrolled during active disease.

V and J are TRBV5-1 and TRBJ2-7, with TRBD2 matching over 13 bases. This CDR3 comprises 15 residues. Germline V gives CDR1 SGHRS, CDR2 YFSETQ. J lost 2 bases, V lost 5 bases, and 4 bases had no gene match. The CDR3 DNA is TGCGCCAGCAGTCTGGGACTAGCGGGGACCTACGAGCAGTACTTC. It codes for CASSLGLAGTYEQYF.

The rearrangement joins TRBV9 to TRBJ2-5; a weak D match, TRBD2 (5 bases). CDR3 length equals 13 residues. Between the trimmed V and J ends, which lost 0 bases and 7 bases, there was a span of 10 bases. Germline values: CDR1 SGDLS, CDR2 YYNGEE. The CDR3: CASSVGGVGTQYF. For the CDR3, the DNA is TGTGCCAGCAGCGTAGGGGGAGTCGGGACCCAGTACTTC.

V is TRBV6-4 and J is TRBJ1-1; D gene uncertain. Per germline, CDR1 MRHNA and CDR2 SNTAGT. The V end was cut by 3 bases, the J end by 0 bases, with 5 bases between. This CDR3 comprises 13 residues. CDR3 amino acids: CASSEALNTEAFF. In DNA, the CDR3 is TGTGCCAGCAGTGAAGCCTTGAACACTGAAGCTTTCTTT.